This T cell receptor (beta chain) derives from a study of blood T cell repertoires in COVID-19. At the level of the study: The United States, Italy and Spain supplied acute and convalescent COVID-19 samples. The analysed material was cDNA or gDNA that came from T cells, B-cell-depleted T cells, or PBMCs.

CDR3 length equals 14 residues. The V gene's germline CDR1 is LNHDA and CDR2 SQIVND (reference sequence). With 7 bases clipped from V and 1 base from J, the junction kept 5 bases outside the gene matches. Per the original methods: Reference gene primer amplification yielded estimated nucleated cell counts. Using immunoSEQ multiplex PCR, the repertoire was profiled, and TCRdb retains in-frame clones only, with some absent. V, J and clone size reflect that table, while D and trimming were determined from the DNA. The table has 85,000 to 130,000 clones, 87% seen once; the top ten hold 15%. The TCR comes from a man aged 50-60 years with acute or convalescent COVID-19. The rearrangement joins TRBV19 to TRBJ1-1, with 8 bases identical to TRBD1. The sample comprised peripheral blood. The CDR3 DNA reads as TGTGCCAGTAAACCGGGACAGGCGAACACTGAAGCTTTCTTT. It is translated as CASKPGQANTEAFF. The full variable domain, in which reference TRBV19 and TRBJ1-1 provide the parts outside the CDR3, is DGGITQSPKYLFRKEGQNVTLSCEQNLNHDAMYWYRQDPGQGLRLIYYSQIVNDFQKGDIAEGYSVSREKKESFPLTVTSAQKNPTAFYLCASKPGQANTEAFFGQGTRLTVV.